Listed below are T cell receptor beta chains from one sample, sequenced in a study of cytomegalovirus exposure and HLA in healthy donors. Measured with immunoSEQ multiplex PCR; TCRdb has only the in-frame clones, and not every one. The table lists approximately 79,000 clones, under 85% of them singletons, with roughly a fifth in the top ten. Input material: PBMCs. These TCRs come from a woman in her 40s in good health and CMV-seropositive. Both conserved end residues are trimmed from each CDR3. Fields, in order: J gene, V gene, CDR3 protein.

j_gene: TRBJ1-2; v_gene: TRBV21-1; CDR3aa: ASSKPTGGHARYGYT
j_gene: TRBJ2-4; v_gene: TRBV27; CDR3aa: ASSFQGSY
j_gene: TRBJ1-2; v_gene: TRBV6-1; CDR3aa: ASYRVNYGYT
j_gene: TRBJ1-4; v_gene: TRBV2; CDR3aa: ASGGDRSYEKLF
j_gene: TRBJ2-7; v_gene: TRBV6-6; CDR3aa: ASRDPGAGEQY
j_gene: TRBJ1-2; v_gene: TRBV7-2; CDR3aa: ASSLEQGNAGYT
j_gene: TRBJ1-2; v_gene: TRBV6-5; CDR3aa: ASRKDRDYGYT
j_gene: TRBJ2-7; v_gene: TRBV14; CDR3aa: ASSQLSSRGEYEQY
j_gene: TRBJ2-4; v_gene: TRBV15; CDR3aa: ATSRAGALKNIQY
j_gene: TRBJ1-3; v_gene: TRBV6-4; CDR3aa: ASSQRGESSGNTIY
j_gene: TRBJ1-1; v_gene: TRBV2; CDR3aa: ASSTRPGHPVTEAF
j_gene: TRBJ2-2; v_gene: TRBV9; CDR3aa: ASSVGIGTGNTGELF
j_gene: TRBJ1-1; v_gene: TRBV5-1; CDR3aa: ASKPTAGPNTEAF
j_gene: TRBJ2-7; v_gene: TRBV15; CDR3aa: ATSNTRLAGGYEQY
j_gene: TRBJ2-2; v_gene: TRBV30; CDR3aa: AWTPWVGANTGELF
j_gene: TRBJ2-1; v_gene: TRBV5-4; CDR3aa: ASSQEREWSYNEQF
j_gene: TRBJ1-1; v_gene: TRBV6-1; CDR3aa: ASSPIPSTEAF
j_gene: TRBJ1-2; v_gene: TRBV14; CDR3aa: ASSVSQGYGYT
j_gene: TRBJ2-1; v_gene: TRBV4-2; CDR3aa: ASSQDASGGANEQF
j_gene: TRBJ1-3; v_gene: TRBV5-1; CDR3aa: ASSSGDVREGNTIY
j_gene: TRBJ2-7; v_gene: TRBV28; CDR3aa: ASSLWGETGGHYEQY
j_gene: TRBJ1-3; v_gene: TRBV11-2; CDR3aa: ASSLVGQGLGTIY
j_gene: TRBJ2-7; v_gene: TRBV5-4; CDR3aa: ASSFRGAYEQY
j_gene: TRBJ1-1; v_gene: TRBV30; CDR3aa: AWSVGTEAF
j_gene: TRBJ2-7; v_gene: TRBV27; CDR3aa: ASSLGTANQHEQY
j_gene: TRBJ2-7; v_gene: TRBV6-8; CDR3aa: ARKKDRGQASYEQY
j_gene: TRBJ2-7; v_gene: TRBV9; CDR3aa: ASSALAQGRYHEQY
j_gene: TRBJ2-5; v_gene: TRBV7-8; CDR3aa: ASSWGQTGETQY
j_gene: TRBJ1-6; v_gene: TRBV7-8; CDR3aa: ASSFTRGTASSNSPLH
j_gene: TRBJ2-4; v_gene: TRBV11-2; CDR3aa: ASSLRQLAGGKNIQY
j_gene: TRBJ1-1; v_gene: TRBV19; CDR3aa: ASSFLTGSTEAF
j_gene: TRBJ2-2; v_gene: TRBV13; CDR3aa: ASSIRGANGELF
j_gene: TRBJ2-3; v_gene: TRBV5-1; CDR3aa: ASRPGQYTDTQY
j_gene: TRBJ2-5; v_gene: TRBV5-4; CDR3aa: ASSLPEETQY
j_gene: TRBJ1-1; v_gene: TRBV7-9; CDR3aa: ASSLPAGMNTEAF
j_gene: TRBJ2-3; v_gene: TRBV5-1; CDR3aa: ASSPERTGLYTDTQY
j_gene: TRBJ2-7; v_gene: TRBV6-5; CDR3aa: ASRKAGESYEQY
j_gene: TRBJ2-1; v_gene: TRBV15; CDR3aa: ATSRVPQGQGYNEQF
j_gene: TRBJ2-7; v_gene: TRBV5-6; CDR3aa: ASSWGGGSSYEQY
j_gene: TRBJ2-6; v_gene: TRBV7-2; CDR3aa: ASSPVSGANVLT
j_gene: TRBJ1-1; v_gene: TRBV7-3; CDR3aa: ASSLSPGTEAF
j_gene: TRBJ1-4; v_gene: TRBV2; CDR3aa: ASVGGSATNEKLF
j_gene: TRBJ2-6; v_gene: TRBV6-5; CDR3aa: ASSYGVSAGANVLT
j_gene: -; v_gene: TRBV5-4; CDR3aa: ASSYVTGSGSYEQY
j_gene: TRBJ1-4; v_gene: TRBV19; CDR3aa: ASKGSRGRRYTNEKLF
j_gene: TRBJ1-2; v_gene: TRBV6-6; CDR3aa: ASSPRSTNYGYT
j_gene: TRBJ2-5; v_gene: TRBV4-1; CDR3aa: ASSQVAGGGETQY
j_gene: TRBJ1-1; v_gene: TRBV5-1; CDR3aa: ASSLGRDTEAF
j_gene: TRBJ2-2; v_gene: TRBV7-3; CDR3aa: ASGTPATGELF
j_gene: TRBJ2-1; v_gene: TRBV29-1; CDR3aa: SVDTNRDRENNEQF
j_gene: TRBJ1-4; v_gene: TRBV28; CDR3aa: ASRLLGGANEKLF
j_gene: TRBJ1-4; v_gene: TRBV5-4; CDR3aa: ASSLGREYVGPNEKLF
j_gene: TRBJ2-7; v_gene: TRBV4-1; CDR3aa: ASSPRSGQGYEQY
j_gene: TRBJ2-3; v_gene: TRBV19; CDR3aa: ASSILPGTDTQY
j_gene: TRBJ1-3; v_gene: TRBV30; CDR3aa: ACQIDQGSIY
j_gene: TRBJ1-2; v_gene: TRBV6-1; CDR3aa: ASSEGTGRGTNYGYT
j_gene: TRBJ1-2; v_gene: TRBV30; CDR3aa: AWSKVGEKNYGYT